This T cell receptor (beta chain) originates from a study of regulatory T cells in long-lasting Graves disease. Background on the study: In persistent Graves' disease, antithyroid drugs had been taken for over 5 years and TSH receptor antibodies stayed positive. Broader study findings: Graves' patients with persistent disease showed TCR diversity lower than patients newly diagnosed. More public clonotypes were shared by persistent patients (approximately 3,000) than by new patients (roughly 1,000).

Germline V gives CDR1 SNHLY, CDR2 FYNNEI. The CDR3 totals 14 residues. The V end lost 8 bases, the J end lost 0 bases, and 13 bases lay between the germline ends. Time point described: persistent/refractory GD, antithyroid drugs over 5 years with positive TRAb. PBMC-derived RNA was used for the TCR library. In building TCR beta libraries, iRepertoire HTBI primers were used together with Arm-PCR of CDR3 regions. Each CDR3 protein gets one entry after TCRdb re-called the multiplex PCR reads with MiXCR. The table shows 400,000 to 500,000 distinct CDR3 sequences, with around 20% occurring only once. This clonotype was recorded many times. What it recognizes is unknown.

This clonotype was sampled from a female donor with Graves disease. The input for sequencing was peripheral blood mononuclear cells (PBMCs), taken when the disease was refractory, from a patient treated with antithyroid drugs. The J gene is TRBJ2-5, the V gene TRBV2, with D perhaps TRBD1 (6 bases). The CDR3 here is CASRRTDYQETQYF. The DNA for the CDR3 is TGTGCCAGCCGAAGGACAGATTACCAAGAGACCCAGTACTTC.